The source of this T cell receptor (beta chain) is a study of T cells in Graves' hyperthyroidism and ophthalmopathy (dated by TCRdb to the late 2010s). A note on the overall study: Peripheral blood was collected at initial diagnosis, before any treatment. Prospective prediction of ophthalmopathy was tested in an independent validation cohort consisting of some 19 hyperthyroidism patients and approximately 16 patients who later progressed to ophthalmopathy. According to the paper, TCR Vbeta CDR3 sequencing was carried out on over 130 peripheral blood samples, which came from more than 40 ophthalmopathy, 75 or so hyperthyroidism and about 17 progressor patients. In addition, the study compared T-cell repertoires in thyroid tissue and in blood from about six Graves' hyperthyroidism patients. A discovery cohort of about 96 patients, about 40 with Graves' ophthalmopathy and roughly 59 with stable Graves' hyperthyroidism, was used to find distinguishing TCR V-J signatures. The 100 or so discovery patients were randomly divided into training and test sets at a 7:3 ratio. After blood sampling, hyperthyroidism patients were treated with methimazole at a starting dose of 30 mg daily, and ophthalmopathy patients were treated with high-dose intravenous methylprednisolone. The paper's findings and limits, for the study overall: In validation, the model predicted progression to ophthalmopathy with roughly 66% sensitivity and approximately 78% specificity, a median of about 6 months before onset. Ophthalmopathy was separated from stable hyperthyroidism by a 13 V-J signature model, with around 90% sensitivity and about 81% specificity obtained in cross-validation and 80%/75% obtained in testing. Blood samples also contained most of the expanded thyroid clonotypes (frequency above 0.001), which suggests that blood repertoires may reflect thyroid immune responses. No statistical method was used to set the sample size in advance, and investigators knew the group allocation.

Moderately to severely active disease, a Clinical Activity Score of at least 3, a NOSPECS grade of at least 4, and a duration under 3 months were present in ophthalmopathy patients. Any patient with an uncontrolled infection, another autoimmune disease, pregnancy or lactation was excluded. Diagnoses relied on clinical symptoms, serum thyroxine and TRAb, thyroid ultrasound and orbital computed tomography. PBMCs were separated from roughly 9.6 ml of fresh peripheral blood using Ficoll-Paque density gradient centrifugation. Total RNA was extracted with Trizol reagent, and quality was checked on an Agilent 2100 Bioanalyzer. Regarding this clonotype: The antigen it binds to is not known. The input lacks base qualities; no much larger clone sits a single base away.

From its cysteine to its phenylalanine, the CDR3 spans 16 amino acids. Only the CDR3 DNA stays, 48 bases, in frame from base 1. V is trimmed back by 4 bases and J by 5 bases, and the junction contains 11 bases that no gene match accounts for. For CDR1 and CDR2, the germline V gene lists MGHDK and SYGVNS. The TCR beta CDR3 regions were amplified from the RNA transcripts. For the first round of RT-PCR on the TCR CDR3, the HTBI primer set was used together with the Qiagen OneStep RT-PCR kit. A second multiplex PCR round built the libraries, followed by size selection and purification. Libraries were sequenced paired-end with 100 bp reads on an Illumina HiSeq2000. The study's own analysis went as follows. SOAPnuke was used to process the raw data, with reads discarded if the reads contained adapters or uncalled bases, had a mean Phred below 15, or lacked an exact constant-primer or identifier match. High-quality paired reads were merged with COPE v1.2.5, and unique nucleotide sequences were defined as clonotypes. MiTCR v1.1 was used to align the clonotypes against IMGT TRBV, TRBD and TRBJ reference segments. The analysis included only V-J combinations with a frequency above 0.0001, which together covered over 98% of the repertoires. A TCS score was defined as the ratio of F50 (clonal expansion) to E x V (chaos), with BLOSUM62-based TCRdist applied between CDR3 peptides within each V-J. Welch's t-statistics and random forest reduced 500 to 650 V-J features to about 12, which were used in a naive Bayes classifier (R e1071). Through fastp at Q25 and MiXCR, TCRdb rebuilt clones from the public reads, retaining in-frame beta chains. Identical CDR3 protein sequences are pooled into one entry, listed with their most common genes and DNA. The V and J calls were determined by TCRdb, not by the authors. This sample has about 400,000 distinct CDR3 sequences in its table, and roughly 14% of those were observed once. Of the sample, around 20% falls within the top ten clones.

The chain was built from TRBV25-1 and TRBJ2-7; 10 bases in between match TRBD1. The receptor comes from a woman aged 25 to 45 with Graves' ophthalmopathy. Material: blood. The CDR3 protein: CASSAGTGVSGDEQYF. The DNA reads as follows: TGTGCCAGCAGTGCCGGGACAGGGGTTTCGGGGGACGAGCAGTACTTC.